The entry below describes one TCR beta chain. Its antigen is not identified. This record belongs to a study of radiotherapy plus CTLA-4 blockade in lung cancer. Study findings and constraints: Alongside interferon-beta, early blood T cell clone dynamics were reportedly the best predictor of response.

Method: immunoSEQ multiplex PCR; TCRdb's copy keeps in-frame clones and lacks some. The data show 90,000 to 95,000 clones, with roughly 80% seen just once and more than 0.75% held by the top ten. The CDR3 extends over 14 amino acids. V was pared by 3 bases and J by 8 bases, with 13 bases between. CDR1 is MNHNS, CDR2 SASEGT, per germline. The chain couples TRBV6-1 to TRBJ1-4; no firm D call. This TCR was recovered from a human donor with non-small cell lung cancer who had stable disease on radiotherapy plus ipilimumab. Source: peripheral blood, taken from a patient treated with radiotherapy plus ipilimumab. CDR3 loop: CASSDRFRGEKLFF. CDR3 DNA sequence: TGTGCCAGCAGTGACAGGTTTCGAGGAGAAAAACTGTTTTTT.